The present T cell receptor (beta chain) was sequenced within a study of tumor and adjacent non-tumor tissue in lung cancer. The CDR3 is 17 residues long. CDR1 is MDHEN, CDR2 SYDVKM, per germline. The V and J ends lost 10 bases and 4 bases, in that order; junction bases with no gene match: 19. RNA was extracted from bulk tissue without any cell sorting. Three rounds of nested PCR, following a modified ARM-PCR protocol, produced the TCRbeta library. Each CDR3 protein gets one entry after TCRdb re-called the multiplex PCR reads with MiXCR. The table includes approximately 120,000 distinct CDR3 sequences, more than 60% detected once.

V and J are TRBV28 and TRBJ2-3; 8 nucleotides match TRBD1. Sequencing was done on a sample of lung tumor tissue. The receptor comes from a woman aged 55-70 years with non-small cell lung cancer. The CDR3 nucleotides are TGTGCCAACACTTCTCCGTTACCCCAGGGGGCCCCAGATACGCAGTATTTT. Translating it yields CANTSPLPQGAPDTQYF.